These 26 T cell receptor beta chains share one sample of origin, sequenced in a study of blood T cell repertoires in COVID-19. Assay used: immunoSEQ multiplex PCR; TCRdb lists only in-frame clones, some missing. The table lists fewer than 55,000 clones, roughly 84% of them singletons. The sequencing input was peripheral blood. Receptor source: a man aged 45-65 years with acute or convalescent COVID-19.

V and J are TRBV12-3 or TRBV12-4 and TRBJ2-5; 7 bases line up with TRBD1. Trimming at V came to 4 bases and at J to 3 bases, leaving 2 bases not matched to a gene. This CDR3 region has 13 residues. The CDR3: CASSSGTEETQYF. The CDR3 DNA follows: TGTGCCAGCAGTTCCGGGACAGAAGAGACCCAGTACTTC.

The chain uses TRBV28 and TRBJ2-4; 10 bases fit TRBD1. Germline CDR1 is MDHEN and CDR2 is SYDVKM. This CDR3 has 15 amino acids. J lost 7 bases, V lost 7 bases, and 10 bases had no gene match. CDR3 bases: TGTGCCAGCACTGCCCCCCGGGACAGGGGTAACATTCAGTACTTC. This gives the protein CASTAPRDRGNIQYF. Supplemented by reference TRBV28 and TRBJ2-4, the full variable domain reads DVKVTQSSRYLVKRTGEKVFLECVQDMDHENMFWYRQDPGLGLRLIYFSYDVKMKEKGDIPEGYSVSREKKERFSLILESASTNQTSMYLCASTAPRDRGNIQYFGAGTRLSVL.

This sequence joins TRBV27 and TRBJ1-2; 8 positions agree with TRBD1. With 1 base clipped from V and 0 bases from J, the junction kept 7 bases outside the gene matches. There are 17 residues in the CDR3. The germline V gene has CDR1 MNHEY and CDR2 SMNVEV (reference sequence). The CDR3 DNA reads TGTGCCAGCAGTTTATTGGGGACAGGCAAAACTAACTATGGCTACACCTTC. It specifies CASSLLGTGKTNYGYTF.

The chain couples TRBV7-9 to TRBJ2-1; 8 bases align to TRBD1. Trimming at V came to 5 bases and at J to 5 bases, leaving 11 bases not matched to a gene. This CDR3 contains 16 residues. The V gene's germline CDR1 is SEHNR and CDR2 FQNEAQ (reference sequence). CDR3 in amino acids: CASSQLVTGGNNEQFF. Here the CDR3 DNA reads TGTGCCAGCAGCCAGCTGGTCACAGGGGGGAACAATGAGCAGTTCTTC.

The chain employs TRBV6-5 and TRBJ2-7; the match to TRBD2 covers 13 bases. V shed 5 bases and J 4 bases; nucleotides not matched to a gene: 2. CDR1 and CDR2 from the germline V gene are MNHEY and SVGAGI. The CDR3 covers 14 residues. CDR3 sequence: CASSRTSGSYEQYF. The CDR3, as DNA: TGTGCCAGCAGTCGGACTAGCGGGAGTTACGAGCAGTACTTC.

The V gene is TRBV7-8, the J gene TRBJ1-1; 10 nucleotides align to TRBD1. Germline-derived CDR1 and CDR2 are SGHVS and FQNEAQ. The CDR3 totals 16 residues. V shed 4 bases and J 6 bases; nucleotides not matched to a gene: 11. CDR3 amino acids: CASSSTPGQGSAEAFF. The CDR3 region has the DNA TGTGCCAGCAGCTCCACCCCGGGACAGGGGAGCGCTGAAGCTTTCTTT.

CDR3 amino acids: CASSLAGTGNQPQHF. In DNA, the CDR3 is TGTGCCAGCAGCCTCGCCGGGACAGGCAATCAGCCCCAGCATTTT. The chain uses TRBV5-6 and TRBJ1-5; 7 nucleotides line up with TRBD1. The germline gives CDR1 SGHDT, CDR2 YYEEEE. The ends lost 4 bases at V and 2 bases at J; junction bases unmatched: 6. CDR3 size: 15 residues.

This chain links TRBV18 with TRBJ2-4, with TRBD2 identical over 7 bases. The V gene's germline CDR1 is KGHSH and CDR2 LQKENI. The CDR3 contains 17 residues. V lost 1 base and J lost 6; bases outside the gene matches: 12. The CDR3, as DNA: TGTGCCAGCTCACCACTGGCGCTAGCGGAGGGGATAAACATTCAGTACTTC. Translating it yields CASSPLALAEGINIQYF.

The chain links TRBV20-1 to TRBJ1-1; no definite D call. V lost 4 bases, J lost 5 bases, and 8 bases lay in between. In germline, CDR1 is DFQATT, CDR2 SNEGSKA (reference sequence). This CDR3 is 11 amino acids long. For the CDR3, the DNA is TGCAGTGCTAAGGGAGGGACTGAAGCTTTCTTT. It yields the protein CSAKGGTEAFF.

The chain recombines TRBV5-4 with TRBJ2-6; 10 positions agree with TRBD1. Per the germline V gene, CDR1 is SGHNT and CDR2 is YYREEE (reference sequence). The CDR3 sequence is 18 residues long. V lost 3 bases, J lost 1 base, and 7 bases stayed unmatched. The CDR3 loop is CASSSRQGARSGANVLTF. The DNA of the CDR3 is TGTGCCAGCAGCTCGAGACAGGGGGCGCGTTCTGGGGCCAACGTCCTGACTTTC.

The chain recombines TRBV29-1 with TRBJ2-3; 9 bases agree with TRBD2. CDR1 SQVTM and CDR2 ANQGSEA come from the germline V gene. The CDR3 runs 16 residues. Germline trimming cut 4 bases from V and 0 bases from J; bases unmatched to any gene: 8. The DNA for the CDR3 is TGCAGCGTTGCGACTAGCGGAGATGATAGCACAGATACGCAGTATTTT. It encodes CSVATSGDDSTDTQYF.

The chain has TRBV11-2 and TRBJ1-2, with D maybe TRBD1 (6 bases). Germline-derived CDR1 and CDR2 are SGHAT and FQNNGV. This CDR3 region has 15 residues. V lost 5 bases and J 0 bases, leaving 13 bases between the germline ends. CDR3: CASSLGTLSNYGYTF. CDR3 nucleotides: TGTGCCAGCAGCCTTGGGACATTATCTAACTATGGCTACACCTTC.

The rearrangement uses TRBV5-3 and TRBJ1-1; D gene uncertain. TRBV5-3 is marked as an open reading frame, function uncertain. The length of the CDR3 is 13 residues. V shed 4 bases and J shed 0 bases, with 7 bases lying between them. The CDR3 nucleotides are TGTGCCAGAAGCCGACACTTGAACACTGAAGCTTTCTTT. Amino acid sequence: CARSRHLNTEAFF.

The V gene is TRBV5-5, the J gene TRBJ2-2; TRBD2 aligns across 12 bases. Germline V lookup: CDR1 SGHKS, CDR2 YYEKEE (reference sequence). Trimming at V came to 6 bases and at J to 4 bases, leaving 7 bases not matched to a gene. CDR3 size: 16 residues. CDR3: CASTQGLAGTTGELFF. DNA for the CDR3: TGTGCCAGCACCCAGGGACTAGCGGGCACCACCGGGGAGCTGTTTTTT.

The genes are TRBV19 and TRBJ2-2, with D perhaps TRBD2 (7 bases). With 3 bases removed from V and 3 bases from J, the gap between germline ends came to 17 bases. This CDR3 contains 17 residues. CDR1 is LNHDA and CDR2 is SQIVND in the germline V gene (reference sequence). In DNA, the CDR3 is TGTGCCAGTAGTATGGGTAGGGGGGGATCGGACACCGGGGAGCTGTTTTTT. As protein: CASSMGRGGSDTGELFF.

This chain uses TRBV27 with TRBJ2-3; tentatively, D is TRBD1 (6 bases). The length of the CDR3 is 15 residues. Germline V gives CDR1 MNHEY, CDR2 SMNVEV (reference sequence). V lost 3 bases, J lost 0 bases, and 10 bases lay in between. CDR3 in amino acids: CASSFPGDSTDTQYF. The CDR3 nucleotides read TGTGCCAGCAGTTTCCCAGGGGACAGCACAGATACGCAGTATTTT.

The CDR3: CASTYDRGSPLHF. In DNA form, the CDR3 reads TGTGCCAGCACCTACGACAGGGGTTCACCCCTCCACTTT. V and J are TRBV27 and TRBJ1-6; TRBD1 aligns across 8 bases. CDR1 is MNHEY, CDR2 SMNVEV, per germline (reference sequence). The CDR3 is made up of 13 amino acids. V lost 7 bases to trimming and J lost 9 bases; unmatched junction nucleotides: 5.

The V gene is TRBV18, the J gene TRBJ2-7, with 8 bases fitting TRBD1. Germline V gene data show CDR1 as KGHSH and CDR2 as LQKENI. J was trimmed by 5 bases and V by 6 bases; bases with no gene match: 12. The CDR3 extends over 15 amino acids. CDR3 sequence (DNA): TGTGCCAGCTCGAAACCGGGACAGGTTGTCCACGAGCAGTACTTC. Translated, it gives CASSKPGQVVHEQYF.

CDR3 in amino acids: CASSPRRVTYEQYF. CDR3 sequence (DNA): TGTGCCAGCAGCCCCCGCCGAGTAACCTACGAGCAGTACTTC. The chain links TRBV11-2 to TRBJ2-7, with D uncertain. The germline V gene encodes CDR1 SGHAT and CDR2 FQNNGV. V dropped 5 bases and J dropped 2 bases, with 13 bases sitting between them. The CDR3 covers 14 residues.

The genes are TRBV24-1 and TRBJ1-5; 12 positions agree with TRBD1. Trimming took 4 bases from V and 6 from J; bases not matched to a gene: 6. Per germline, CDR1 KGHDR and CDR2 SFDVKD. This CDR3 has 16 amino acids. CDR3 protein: CATSDPGQGASQPQHF. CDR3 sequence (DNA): TGTGCCACCAGTGACCCGGGACAGGGGGCGAGTCAGCCCCAGCATTTT.

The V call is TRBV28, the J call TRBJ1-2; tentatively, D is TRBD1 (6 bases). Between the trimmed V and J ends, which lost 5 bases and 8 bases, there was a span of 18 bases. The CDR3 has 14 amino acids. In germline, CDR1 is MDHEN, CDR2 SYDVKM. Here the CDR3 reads CASSGPSWGRGYTF. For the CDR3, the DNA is TGTGCCAGCAGTGGCCCCTCCTGGGGGCGAGGCTACACCTTC.

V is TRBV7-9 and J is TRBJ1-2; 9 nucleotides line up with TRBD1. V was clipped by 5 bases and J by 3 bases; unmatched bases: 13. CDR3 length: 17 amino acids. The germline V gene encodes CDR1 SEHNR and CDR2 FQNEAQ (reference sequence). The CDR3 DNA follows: TGTGCCAGCAGCCTTTGGACAGGGGATTGGAGCGACTATGGCTACACCTTC. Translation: CASSLWTGDWSDYGYTF.

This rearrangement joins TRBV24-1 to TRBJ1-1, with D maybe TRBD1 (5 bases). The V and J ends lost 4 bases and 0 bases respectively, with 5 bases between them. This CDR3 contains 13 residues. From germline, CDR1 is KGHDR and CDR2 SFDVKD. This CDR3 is CATSDRVNTEAFF. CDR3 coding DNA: TGTGCCACCAGTGACAGGGTGAACACTGAAGCTTTCTTT.

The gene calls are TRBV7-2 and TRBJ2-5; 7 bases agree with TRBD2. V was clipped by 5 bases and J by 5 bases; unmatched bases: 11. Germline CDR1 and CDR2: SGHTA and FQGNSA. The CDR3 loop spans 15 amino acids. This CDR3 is CASSASGINSETQYF. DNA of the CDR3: TGTGCCAGCAGCGCCAGCGGGATCAATTCGGAGACCCAGTACTTC.

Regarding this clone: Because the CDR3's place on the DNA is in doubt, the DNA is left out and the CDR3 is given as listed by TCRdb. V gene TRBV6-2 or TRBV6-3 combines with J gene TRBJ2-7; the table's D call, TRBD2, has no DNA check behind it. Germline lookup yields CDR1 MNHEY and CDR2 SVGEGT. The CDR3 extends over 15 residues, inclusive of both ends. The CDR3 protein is CASSSSGDSPVEQYF.

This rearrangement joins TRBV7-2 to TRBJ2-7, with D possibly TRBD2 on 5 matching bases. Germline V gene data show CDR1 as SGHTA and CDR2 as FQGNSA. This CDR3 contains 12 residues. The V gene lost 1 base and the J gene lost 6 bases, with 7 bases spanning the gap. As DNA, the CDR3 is TGTGCCAGCAGCTTAGAGGACTCCGAGCAGTACTTC. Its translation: CASSLEDSEQYF.